This T cell receptor (beta chain) was recovered during a study of T-cell reconstitution after alpha-beta-depleted transplantation in children. Many counts were recorded for this clonotype. A TCRbeta library incorporating unique molecular identifiers was prepared. TCRdb ran MiXCR on the PCR reads and lists one entry per CDR3 protein. The table includes about 280,000 distinct CDR3 sequences, roughly 10% detected once. There are 13 residues in the CDR3. Germline loops: CDR1 MRHNA, CDR2 SNTAGT. With 2 bases removed from V and 7 bases from J, the gap between germline ends came to 9 bases. This clonotype originated in a male patient under 10 years old who had a stem cell transplant for chronic granulomatous disease, so the T cells may come from the graft donor. The chain employs TRBV6-4 and TRBJ2-1, with D tentatively TRBD1 (6 bases). The material sequenced was peripheral blood, taken 180 days after TCRalphabeta/CD19-depleted stem cell transplant. Here the CDR3 reads CASSDRDNNEQFF. The CDR3 region has the DNA TGTGCCAGCAGTGACCGGGACAATAATGAGCAGTTCTTC.